This record covers a single T cell receptor beta chain. The antigen is not known. RNA extraction was followed by reverse transcription into cDNA, which acted as the sequencing template. Libraries were prepared by immunoSEQ multiplex PCR; TCRdb keeps only in-frame clonotypes and omits some of them. Counted here are 120,000 or so clones, approximately 57% occurring once; the ten biggest clones make up 5.7%. This entry is derived from a study of CD8+ T cells in alopecia areata. Whole-study results and caveats: Under tofacitinib, fewer expanded CD8+ clones appeared among the top 100 scalp clones. Scalp and blood retained many expanded lesional clones during tofacitinib. With one nonresponder, baseline CD8+ expansion's link to response remains uncertain.

The J segment lost 5 bases and the V segment lost 1 base, leaving 6 bases of the junction unmatched. Per germline, CDR1 SGHRS and CDR2 YFSETQ. The CDR3 length is 15 residues. The treatment denotes: oral pan-JAK inhibitor, 5-10 mg twice daily. Peripheral blood samples and lesional scalp punch biopsies were obtained from alopecia areata patients. The specimen comprised CD4+ T cells sorted from blood, sampled at week 4, from a patient treated with tofacitinib. The chain carries TRBV5-1 and TRBJ2-7; 10 positions agree with TRBD1. The clonotype was recovered from a human donor with alopecia areata. The CDR3 region is CASSLFDRGRDEQYF. CDR3 DNA: TGCGCCAGCAGCTTGTTTGACAGGGGGCGGGACGAGCAGTACTTC.